This T cell receptor (beta chain) was sequenced during a study of CD4 T cells in relation to SARS-CoV-2 and coronaviruses. Study information: No peptide or an HIV-1 Nef peptide pool served as negative control. The restricting HLA molecule for shared crossreactive spike epitopes was mapped.

Study conclusions and caveats: The cross-reactivity analysis covered only spike protein, not other viral proteins.

This table comes from immunoSEQ multiplex PCR, and its TCRdb copy is limited to in-frame clones, with some not included. Among around 16,000 clones, roughly 80% were seen once, and the ten largest hold around 9.1%. The unexposed donors gave CD4+ T cells in 2011-2018, prior to COVID-19. CD4+ T cells were isolated from the cells after 10 days of culture. As cell numbers allowed, unexposed-donor CD4+ T cells faced SARS-CoV-2 S/N and four cold-coronavirus spikes. As for this clone: The antigen is undetermined.

The CDR3 loop spans 16 amino acids. The germline CDR1 and CDR2 sequences are MGHRA and YSYEKL. V shed 0 bases and J shed 4 bases, with 16 bases lying between them. Material for sequencing was CD4+ T cells from PBMCs, cultured in vitro. This TCR was sampled from a human donor in good health. The J gene is TRBJ2-7, the V gene TRBV4-1; D is possibly TRBD1 (5 bases). The CDR3 is CASSQERQGKRYEQYF. The CDR3 coding sequence is TGCGCCAGCAGCCAAGAACGGCAGGGCAAAAGATACGAGCAGTACTTC.